Presented here are 21 T cell receptor beta chains from one specimen sequenced in a study of long-term antiretroviral therapy in people with HIV. They ran version v3.0 of the immunoSEQ assay at survey level. TCRdb keeps only in-frame clones here, not all; method: immunoSEQ multiplex PCR. The sample yields nearly 50,000 clones, about 88% seen once. The starting material was unsorted PBMCs, obtained 0.8 years after starting antiretroviral therapy. All receptors come from a woman aged 18-29 years with HIV.

This clone was seen only once. The same CDR3 also results from other DNA sequences found in this sample. The rearrangement links TRBV6-5 to TRBJ1-1, with a possible D match to TRBD1 (5 bases). Per the germline V gene, CDR1 is MNHEY and CDR2 is SVGAGI. This CDR3 spans 13 amino acids. Trimming stripped 0 bases from V and 4 bases from J, with 6 bases between. This chain's CDR3 is CASSYSGGTEAFF. DNA for the CDR3: TGTGCCAGCAGTTACTCGGGGGGCACTGAAGCTTTCTTT.

The chain employs TRBV6-5 and TRBJ2-7; 11 bases line up with TRBD1. The CDR3 sequence is 14 residues long. Germline trimming cut 2 bases from V and 4 bases from J; bases unmatched to any gene: 1. Germline CDR1 and CDR2: MNHEY and SVGAGI. The CDR3, as DNA: TGTGCCAGCAGTTACAGGGACAGGGGGTACGAGCAGTACTTC. Translating it yields CASSYRDRGYEQYF.

The gene calls are TRBV9 and TRBJ2-1; 7 bases are a match to TRBD1. CDR1 SGDLS and CDR2 YYNGEE come from the germline V gene. The CDR3 length is 16 residues. With 4 bases clipped from V and 7 bases from J, the junction kept 14 bases outside the gene matches. In nucleotides, the CDR3 is TGTGCCAGCAGCCTCACGACCGGGACAGCTAGGAATGAGCAGTTCTTC. Amino acids: CASSLTTGTARNEQFF.

This clone was detected once. This chain links TRBV6-1 with TRBJ2-3; 8 positions match TRBD2. Germline loops: CDR1 MNHNS, CDR2 SASEGT. This CDR3 has 14 amino acids. The V segment lost 6 bases and the J segment 4 bases; nucleotides outside the gene matches: 6. CDR3 nucleotide sequence: TGTGCCAGCAGGCGGCGGGAGGAGGCAGATACGCAGTATTTT. Amino acids: CASRRREEADTQYF.

The rearrangement joins TRBV19 to TRBJ2-2; 14 bases are a match to TRBD2. The germline V gene encodes CDR1 LNHDA and CDR2 SQIVND (reference sequence). The CDR3 is made up of 15 amino acids. The junction had 4 bases not matched to a gene; V was cut back by 10 bases and J by 3 bases. CDR3 residues: CATRLAGGYTGELFF. Here the CDR3 DNA reads TGTGCCACCAGACTAGCGGGAGGGTACACCGGGGAGCTGTTTTTT.

V is TRBV4-3 and J is TRBJ2-7, with 10 bases that match TRBD1. CDR3 size: 15 residues. Germline-derived CDR1 and CDR2 are LGHNA and YSLEER. The trim removed 1 base at V and 5 bases at J, leaving 5 bases unmatched. The CDR3 reads CASSQGVGQGNEQYF. Written as DNA, the CDR3 is TGCGCCAGCAGCCAAGGGGTGGGACAGGGGAACGAGCAGTACTTC.

On this clone itself: An end of the junction differs from the germline gene, which may be a read error. The chain couples TRBV7-9 to TRBJ1-2; possibly TRBD1 for D (5 bases). Germline V gives CDR1 SEHNR, CDR2 FQNEAQ (reference sequence). The CDR3 loop spans 12 amino acids. The CDR3 DNA reads as TGTGCCAGCAGCCCGCTGACTCCGCGGGGCTTCTTC. It yields the protein CASSPLTPRGFF.

V usage is TRBV27 and J usage is TRBJ2-7; 8 bases are shared with TRBD1. The germline CDR1 and CDR2 sequences are MNHEY and SMNVEV (reference sequence). This CDR3 contains 14 residues. The junction had 7 bases not matched to a gene; V was cut back by 4 bases and J by 5 bases. The DNA for the CDR3 is TGTGCCAGCAGTTACCAATCAGGGGGCAACGAGCAGTACTTC. Protein sequence: CASSYQSGGNEQYF.

The V and J genes are TRBV19 and TRBJ1-2; D is uncertain. Trimming shortened V by 6 bases and J by 2 bases, and 25 bases separated the two germline ends. CDR3 length: 18 residues. From germline, CDR1 is LNHDA and CDR2 SQIVND (reference sequence). The CDR3, as DNA: TGTGCCAGTAGCACCCGCACCCTACAGTTGGCCGAAAACTATGGCTACACCTTC. The encoded protein is CASSTRTLQLAENYGYTF.

The chain couples TRBV4-1 to TRBJ2-3; 7 bases fit TRBD2. J lost 5 bases, V lost 6 bases, and 11 bases had no gene match. Germline CDR1 reads MGHRA; CDR2 reads YSYEKL. This CDR3 has 15 residues. The CDR3 spells CASRSAGDRGDTQYF. In DNA, the CDR3 is TGCGCCAGCAGGTCGGCGGGAGATAGAGGAGATACGCAGTATTTT.

The rearrangement joins TRBV29-1 to TRBJ1-1, with 7 bases that match TRBD1. After removal of 8 bases from V and 5 bases from J, the junction contained 11 bases not matched to a gene. Looked up from germline, CDR1 is SQVTM and CDR2 is ANQGSEA. The CDR3 is made up of 13 amino acids. This CDR3 is CSSSLDRATEAFF. The CDR3 DNA reads TGCAGCTCATCCCTCGACAGGGCGACTGAAGCTTTCTTT.

The chain employs TRBV7-9 and TRBJ2-5, with 13 bases matching TRBD2. The last part of the DNA fits TRBJ2-7 better; the J call may be wrong. This CDR3 is built from 16 residues. The germline V gene encodes CDR1 SEHNR and CDR2 FQNEAQ (reference sequence). The CDR3 sequence: CASSAGLAGVLYEQYF. DNA for the CDR3: TGTGCCAGCAGCGCCGGACTAGCGGGAGTTCTGTACGAGCAGTACTTC.

The chain has TRBV7-6 and TRBJ2-1, with 9 positions matching TRBD2. The CDR3 has 16 amino acids. Germline values: CDR1 SGHVS, CDR2 FNYEAQ. Trimming at V came to 5 bases and at J to 9 bases, leaving 14 bases not matched to a gene. The CDR3 loop reads CASSPLGGRVSGEQFF. The CDR3 DNA reads TGTGCCAGCAGCCCCCTGGGCGGGAGGGTTAGTGGTGAGCAGTTCTTC.

The chain recombines TRBV11-3 with TRBJ2-5; D gene unclear. Germline CDR1 SGHNT, CDR2 YENEEA. V lost 2 bases, J lost 5 bases, and 9 bases lay in between. This CDR3 has 13 amino acids. CDR3 loop: CASSLSVRETQYF. CDR3 coding DNA: TGTGCCAGCAGCTTATCAGTGCGGGAGACCCAGTACTTC.

The chain combines TRBV11-2 with TRBJ2-1; 9 bases fit TRBD2. Germline V CDR1 and CDR2: SGHAT, FQNNGV. The CDR3 has 15 amino acids. V was clipped by 3 bases and J by 1 base; unmatched bases: 1. As DNA, the CDR3 is TGTGCCAGCAGCTTTAGCGGGAGATCCTACAATGAGCAGTTCTTC. It specifies CASSFSGRSYNEQFF.

The chain carries TRBV5-6 and TRBJ1-1; D ambiguous. Germline CDR1 is SGHDT and CDR2 is YYEEEE. V lost 2 bases and J 5 bases, leaving 7 bases between the germline ends. The CDR3 consists of 12 residues. The CDR3 spells CASSFPNTEAFF. In DNA form, the CDR3 reads TGTGCCAGCAGCTTCCCTAATACTGAAGCTTTCTTT.

The chain carries TRBV2 and TRBJ2-7; D possibly corresponds to TRBD1 (6 bases). The germline CDR1 and CDR2 sequences are SNHLY and FYNNEI. V was trimmed by 1 base and J by 2 bases, leaving 6 bases between them. The CDR3 is 13 residues long. CDR3 nucleotide sequence: TGTGCCAGCAGTGAAGAGGGGGCCTACGAGCAGTACTTC. Translated: CASSEEGAYEQYF. The whole variable domain, filled in from reference TRBV2 and TRBJ2-7, reads EPEVTQTPSHQVTQMGQEVILRCVPISNHLYFYWYRQILGQKVEFLVSFYNNEISEKSEIFDDQFSVERPDGSNFTLKIRSTKLEDSAMYFCASSEEGAYEQYFGPGTRLTVT.

There are a few counts of this clone. The chain couples TRBV10-3 to TRBJ1-2; TRBD1 might be the D (5 bases). V shed 2 bases and J shed 8 bases, with 9 bases lying between them. CDR1 is ENHRY and CDR2 is SYGVKD in the germline V gene. The length of the CDR3 is 12 residues. The CDR3 protein is CAISEGGSGYTF. DNA of the CDR3: TGTGCCATCAGTGAGGGGGGGTCGGGCTACACCTTC.

This chain connects TRBV27 to TRBJ1-5, with unresolved D. Germline assignment: CDR1 MNHEY and CDR2 SMNVEV (reference sequence). The CDR3 consists of 12 residues. Trimming took 6 bases from V and 2 from J, leaving 5 bases between them. The CDR3 DNA reads TGTGCCAGCAGGAAGGGCAATCAGCCCCAGCATTTT. Protein product: CASRKGNQPQHF.

This chain links TRBV21-1 with TRBJ2-1; no DNA check was done on the table's D call, TRBD1. TRBV21-1 is designated a pseudogene. CDR3 length: 18 residues. This CDR3 reads CASSTLKTGTGTHNEQFF. CDR3 nucleotide sequence: TGTGCCAGCAGCACCCTGAAAACCGGGACAGGGACCCACAATGAGCAGTTCTTC.

The chain uses TRBV6-1 and TRBJ1-1; unclear D gene. Trimming shortened V by 0 bases and J by 0 bases, and 11 bases separated the two germline ends. Germline V CDR1 and CDR2: MNHNS, SASEGT. The CDR3 spans 16 residues. CDR3 sequence: CASSEAQWALNTEAFF. As DNA, the CDR3 is TGTGCCAGCAGTGAAGCGCAATGGGCTTTGAACACTGAAGCTTTCTTT.